These 10 T cell receptor beta chains were all obtained from the same sample, sequenced in a study of blood T cells in healthy people across ages. A J-beta primer mix and a sample-barcoded 5' primer were used in a second PCR of about 7 to 12 cycles. TCRdb re-called the 5' RACE reads through MiXCR, storing one row per CDR3 protein. The sample contains 650,000 to 1,000,000 distinct CDR3 sequences, 30% to 45% of which appear only once. Sequencing was performed on blood. All receptors come from a man younger than 35 in good health.

This sequence joins TRBV11-2 and TRBJ2-3; TRBD1 agrees at 7 bases. The CDR3 covers 19 residues. Germline V gene sequence: CDR1 SGHAT, CDR2 FQNNGV. V was clipped by 5 bases and J by 1 base; unmatched bases: 18. In DNA, the CDR3 is TGTGCCAGCAGCCCCAAGGTAGGGGGCTCCGTACCTGGCACAGATACGCAGTATTTT. It encodes CASSPKVGGSVPGTDTQYF.

V usage is TRBV12-3 or TRBV12-4 and J usage is TRBJ1-1; D perhaps matches TRBD1 (6 bases). V shed 6 bases and J shed 4 bases, with 12 bases lying between them. The CDR3 is 13 amino acids. CDR3 region: CASSRQAPTEAFF. The CDR3 nucleotides are TGTGCCAGCAGCAGACAGGCGCCCACTGAAGCTTTCTTT.

This clonotype was seen many times. One end of the junction varies from germline; a read error may be responsible. This chain uses TRBV3-1 with TRBJ2-7; D not certain. The V gene's germline CDR1 is LGHDT and CDR2 YNNKEL (reference sequence). The CDR3 runs to 12 residues. The CDR3 DNA is TGCGCCAGCAGCCAAGTCTCCTACGAGCAGTACTTC. It codes for CASSQVSYEQYF.

The chain employs TRBV10-3 and TRBJ2-1; tentatively, D is TRBD2 (6 bases). The CDR3 loop spans 13 amino acids. CDR1 and CDR2 (germline): ENHRY, SYGVKD. The ends were cut back, 5 bases at V and 9 bases at J, with 14 bases in the middle. The CDR3 here is CAISQEGSSEQFF. The CDR3 region has the DNA TGTGCCATCAGTCAGGAGGGGTCAAGTGAGCAGTTCTTC.

The chain joins TRBV30 to TRBJ1-5; D remains unclear. Trimming took off 1 base at V and 2 bases at J, with 9 bases between the two ends. The CDR3 consists of 14 residues. Germline lookup yields CDR1 GTSNPN and CDR2 SVGIG (reference sequence). CDR3 residues: CAWSANWGNQPQHF. CDR3 nucleotide sequence: TGTGCCTGGAGTGCCAACTGGGGCAATCAGCCCCAGCATTTT.

The sample holds one count of this clonotype. The chain has TRBV7-2 and TRBJ1-6; D is unresolved. Per the germline V gene, CDR1 is SGHTA and CDR2 is FQGNSA. Trimming left V 3 bases short and J 11 bases short, with 8 bases between. This CDR3 has 12 residues. CDR3 amino acids: CASSFDPPPLHF. Written as DNA, the CDR3 is TGTGCCAGCAGCTTTGACCCTCCACCCCTCCACTTT.

The sample holds a few counts of this clonotype. The chain recombines TRBV7-2 with TRBJ1-3; 7 bases are a match to TRBD1. With 5 bases clipped from V and 4 bases from J, the junction kept 14 bases outside the gene matches. Germline assignment: CDR1 SGHTA and CDR2 FQGNSA. CDR3 length equals 17 residues. CDR3 bases: TGTGCCAGCAGCCCAGAGGACAGTCAGGGGGAGGGAAACACCATATATTTT. Residues: CASSPEDSQGEGNTIYF.

Turning to this clonotype: A much larger clonotype is one base distant, so this may be a read error. The rearrangement uses TRBV7-2 and TRBJ2-1, with D possibly TRBD1 on 6 matching bases. The DNA end is more similar to TRBJ2-7, so the J call may be wrong. The CDR3 consists of 17 residues. Germline V gene sequence: CDR1 SGHTA, CDR2 FQGNSA. The DNA for the CDR3 is TGTGCCAGCAGCTTAGCGCGAACAGGGAGCTCCTACAATGAGCAGTACTTC. Its translation: CASSLARTGSSYNEQYF.

This clonotype turned up a few times. This chain joins TRBV7-2 and TRBJ2-5, with 7 bases aligning to TRBD1. The CDR3 runs to 15 residues. Looked up from germline, CDR1 is SGHTA and CDR2 is FQGNSA. V lost 5 bases, J lost 4 bases, and 10 bases stayed unmatched. In nucleotides, the CDR3 is TGTGCCAGCAGCCCGCCGACAGGGTCGGGAGAGACCCAGTACTTC. Translating gives CASSPPTGSGETQYF.

This clonotype occurred a few times. V is TRBV6-2 or TRBV6-3 and J is TRBJ2-7, with 7 nucleotides matching TRBD1. The CDR3 consists of 15 residues. In germline, CDR1 is MNHEY, CDR2 SVGEGT. V gave up 5 bases and J gave up 0 bases; unmatched junction bases: 7. CDR3 DNA sequence: TGTGCCAGCAGTATCGACAGGGATAACTCCTACGAGCAGTACTTC. Residues: CASSIDRDNSYEQYF.